Below are 2 T cell receptor beta chains sequenced from a single sample in a study of T cells in Graves' hyperthyroidism and ophthalmopathy. RNA transcripts served as the template for amplifying TCR beta CDR3 regions. First-round RT-PCR of the TCR CDR3 relied on the HTBI primer set. In TCRdb, the multiplex PCR reads were re-called with MiXCR into one record per CDR3 protein. Of about 380,000 distinct CDR3 sequences in the sample, about 18% were seen once. The sample was blood. All receptors come from a man aged 18 to 35 with Graves' ophthalmopathy.

The chain couples TRBV4-2 to TRBJ1-2; possible D gene TRBD1, 5 bases. The V and J ends lost 2 bases and 4 bases respectively, with 17 bases between them. Germline assignment: CDR1 LGHNA and CDR2 YNFKEQ. The CDR3 runs to 16 residues. CDR3 DNA: TGTGCCAGCAGCCAACCCGTCCAGGGAAACGTCTATGGCTACACCTTC. Its protein is CASSQPVQGNVYGYTF.

In this sample, this clonotype turned up many times. This chain connects TRBV20-1 to TRBJ2-5, with TRBD2 identical over 8 bases. This CDR3 has 16 amino acids. Trimming at V came to 6 bases and at J to 4 bases, leaving 16 bases not matched to a gene. Germline V lookup: CDR1 DFQATT, CDR2 SNEGSKA (reference sequence). The CDR3 region is CSAGGETGGRRETQYF. The DNA for the CDR3 is TGCAGTGCCGGGGGCGAGACGGGGGGGCGCAGAGAGACCCAGTACTTC.